A single sample gave rise to the 10 T cell receptor beta chains below, sequenced in a study of shared T cell receptors in the human thymus. Profiling relied on immunoSEQ multiplex PCR, and the TCRdb table lists in-frame clones only, not all of them. The sample contains 600,000 or so clones, 87% of which appear only once. Another study also made use of these data, one on human thymus T cells.

The sample taken for sequencing was thymocytes. These receptor sequences come from a boy under two years old with a congenital heart defect.

The chain joins TRBV9 to TRBJ2-2; TRBD2 aligns across 8 bases. CDR3 length equals 15 residues. CDR1 and CDR2 (germline): SGDLS, YYNGEE. V shed 4 bases and J 4 bases; nucleotides not matched to a gene: 6. This CDR3 reads CASSPSGSVTGELFF. CDR3 nucleotide sequence: TGTGCCAGCAGCCCAAGCGGGAGTGTCACCGGGGAGCTGTTTTTT.

V usage is TRBV13 and J usage is TRBJ2-3, with 10 bases lining up with TRBD1. Germline V gives CDR1 PRHDT, CDR2 FYEKMQ (reference sequence). With 1 base clipped from V and 2 bases from J, the junction kept 21 bases outside the gene matches. CDR3 length: 22 amino acids. This chain's CDR3 is CASSLDRDRGRLGMLYTDTQYF. The DNA for the CDR3 is TGTGCCAGCAGCTTAGATCGCGACAGGGGGCGCCTGGGGATGCTTTACACAGATACGCAGTATTTT.

This chain joins TRBV11-2 and TRBJ2-7, with no clear D. The V gene lost 2 bases and the J gene lost 9 bases, with 8 bases spanning the gap. This CDR3 contains 11 residues. Per the germline V gene, CDR1 is SGHAT and CDR2 is FQNNGV. The CDR3 loop is CASSLTAVQYF. The CDR3 coding sequence is TGTGCCAGCAGCTTAACGGCGGTGCAGTACTTC. Complete variable domain (other parts from reference TRBV11-2 and TRBJ2-7): EAGVAQSPRYKIIEKRQSVAFWCNPISGHATLYWYQQILGQGPKLLIQFQNNGVVDDSQLPKDRFSAERLKGVDSTLKIQPAKLEDSAVYLCASSLTAVQYFGPGTRLTVT.

In its sample, this clone was seen a few times. The gene calls are TRBV15 and TRBJ1-5, with D maybe TRBD1 (5 bases). The germline V gene encodes CDR1 LNHNV and CDR2 YYDKDF (reference sequence). Trimming shortened V by 0 bases and J by 4 bases, and 10 bases separated the two germline ends. The CDR3 spans 15 residues. For the CDR3, the DNA is TGTGCCACCAGCAGAGATCAAGGGACTAATCAGCCCCAGCATTTT. It codes for CATSRDQGTNQPQHF.

The chain has TRBV19 and TRBJ2-1; 10 bases align to TRBD2. The CDR3 covers 16 residues. Germline V gene lookup returns CDR1 LNHDA and CDR2 SQIVND (reference sequence). V shed 7 bases and J 4 bases; nucleotides not matched to a gene: 10. The CDR3 DNA reads as TGTGCCAGTACCCCCGGGGGGACTAGCGCGTACAATGAGCAGTTCTTC. This gives the protein CASTPGGTSAYNEQFF.

The rearrangement uses TRBV6-5 and TRBJ1-1; D not certain. The germline gives CDR1 MNHEY, CDR2 SVGAGI. The CDR3 is 13 amino acids. The V end was cut by 6 bases, the J end by 5 bases, with 13 bases between. The CDR3 here is CASRPNSGTEAFF. The CDR3 DNA is TGTGCCAGCAGGCCTAACTCGGGGACTGAAGCTTTCTTT.

V usage is TRBV7-2 and J usage is TRBJ1-1; D may be TRBD1 (5 bases). Germline-derived CDR1 and CDR2 are SGHTA and FQGNSA. Between the trimmed V and J ends, which lost 5 bases and 2 bases, there was a span of 21 bases. This CDR3 has 17 residues. In DNA, the CDR3 is TGTGCCAGCAGCCGCGGGCGGGGGAGAGTAGATAACACTGAAGCTTTCTTT. It encodes CASSRGRGRVDNTEAFF. The full variable domain, rest sourced from reference TRBV7-2 and TRBJ1-1, is GAGVSQSPSNKVTEKGKDVELRCDPISGHTALYWYRQSLGQGLEFLIYFQGNSAPDKSGLPSDRFSAERTGGSVSTLTIQRTQQEDSAVYLCASSRGRGRVDNTEAFFGQGTRLTVV.

The genes are TRBV5-6 and TRBJ1-3; unclear D gene. V was clipped by 1 base and J by 0 bases, with 8 bases between them. Per the germline V gene, CDR1 is SGHDT and CDR2 is YYEEEE. The CDR3 covers 15 residues. As DNA, the CDR3 is TGTGCCAGCAGCTTGCGTACTGGCTCTGGAAACACCATATATTTT. Amino acids: CASSLRTGSGNTIYF.

This clone was detected once. The chain links TRBV15 to TRBJ2-2; 12 bases are a match to TRBD2. Germline V gene sequence: CDR1 LNHNV, CDR2 YYDKDF (reference sequence). This CDR3 spans 19 amino acids. The V segment lost 1 base and the J segment 1 base; nucleotides outside the gene matches: 7. The CDR3 region has the DNA TGTGCCACCAGCAGAGTCCCTAGCGGGGGGGCGATGAACACCGGGGAGCTGTTTTTT. Amino acid sequence: CATSRVPSGGAMNTGELFF.

V and J are TRBV27 and TRBJ1-6; no firm D call. The CDR3 extends over 15 amino acids. Germline values: CDR1 MNHEY, CDR2 SMNVEV (reference sequence). Deletions cut 6 bases from V and 0 bases from J, with 9 bases between. CDR3 DNA sequence: TGTGCCAGCAGACGAGTGAGCTCCTATAATTCACCCCTCCACTTT. It specifies CASRRVSSYNSPLHF.